This T cell receptor (beta chain) is drawn from a study of blood T cell repertoires in COVID-19. Membership in each cohort depended on participant-reported clinical history. The germline V gene encodes CDR1 SGHRS and CDR2 YFSETQ. The CDR3 has 13 residues. V dropped 4 bases and J dropped 5 bases, with 11 bases sitting between them. Assay: immunoSEQ multiplex PCR; the TCRdb copy retains only in-frame clones and omits some. The table includes around 150,000 clones, roughly 79% detected once. This clonotype was obtained from a woman aged 45-65 years who had recovered from COVID-19. Sequencing input: PBMCs or T cells enriched from blood (not recorded which). This chain connects TRBV5-1 to TRBJ2-3; D is possibly TRBD2 (6 bases). This chain's CDR3 is CASSDLGGDTQYF. The CDR3 nucleotides are TGCGCCAGCAGCGATTTGGGGGGAGATACGCAGTATTTT. The full variable domain, in which reference TRBV5-1 and TRBJ2-3 provide the parts outside the CDR3, is KAGVTQTPRYLIKTRGQQVTLSCSPISGHRSVSWYQQTPGQGLQFLFEYFSETQRNKGNFPGRFSGRQFSNSRSEMNVSTLELGDSALYLCASSDLGGDTQYFGPGTRLTVL.